This TCR beta chain stems from a study of OX40 agonist ivuxolimab in advanced cancers. As to this clone: No antigen is known for it.

Broader study findings: Certain nonresponders additionally had low normalized T-cell clonal expansion. With doses of 0.1-3.0 mg/kg, partial responders showed among the lowest clonal expansion.

J was trimmed by 6 bases and V by 3 bases; bases with no gene match: 8. The CDR3 loop spans 15 amino acids. Looked up from germline, CDR1 is MDHEN and CDR2 is SYDVKM. Some clones are missing from TCRdb's copy, which holds only in-frame ones; the method was immunoSEQ multiplex PCR. The table shows around 94,000 clones, with approximately 86% occurring only once. The rearrangement uses TRBV28 and TRBJ1-5; TRBD1 aligns across 7 bases. The source is an adult with an advanced solid tumor such as melanoma, head and neck, liver or kidney cancer. The specimen comprised CD4+ or CD8+ T cells sorted from blood, sampled in a trial of the OX40 agonist ivuxolimab. CDR3 sequence: CASSFRDRDIQPQHF. The CDR3 DNA is TGTGCCAGCAGTTTCCGAGACAGGGATATTCAGCCCCAGCATTTT.